The T cell receptor (beta chain) described here comes from a study of T cell responses to AZD1222 COVID-19 vaccine. As regards this clone: The antigen remains undetermined.

CDR3 length equals 14 residues. The V end was cut by 2 bases, the J end by 7 bases, with 14 bases between. Germline assignment: CDR1 MNHEY and CDR2 SMNVEV (reference sequence). Measured with immunoSEQ multiplex PCR; TCRdb has only the in-frame clones, and not every one. The repertoire has some 150,000 clones, about 91% of them found once; the top ten carry roughly 2%. Study-level findings and limits: Sampling that yielded the repertoires occurred only after the peak T cell response. Clonal diversity was possibly underestimated, and the donors were mostly white British, with more females. Distributed over spike, vaccine-associated CD4 TCRs predominated at 160-218 and 743-854.

V gene TRBV27 combines with J gene TRBJ1-2; D possibly corresponds to TRBD1 (5 bases). Source: peripheral blood, taken on day 0 of AZD1222 vaccination. The sequence was collected from an adult in good health. CDR3 in amino acids: CASSLSGGGVGYTF. CDR3 DNA sequence: TGTGCCAGCAGTTTAAGCGGGGGTGGTGTTGGCTACACCTTC.